These T cell receptor beta chains were read from a single sample in a study of STAT5B mutations in CD4+ large granular lymphocyte leukemia. Some clones are missing from TCRdb's copy, which holds only in-frame ones; the method was immunoSEQ multiplex PCR. In the table there are approximately 31,000 clones, 70% to 85% of which are singletons. The sequencing sample was made of CD4+ T cells from blood buffy coats. These receptors came from a human donor in good health. CDR3s include the opening cysteine and the closing phenylalanine or tryptophan. The order of the fields is CDR3 DNA, CDR3 protein, D gene, CDR3 length, J gene, V gene, clone size. D genes are given only for firm matches. Some rows have no size entry. The others give once, few or many, or a class for an expanded clone.

TGTGCCAGCAGCCAAGTTAGCGGTGCTACGCAGTATTTT	CASSQVSGATQYF	.	13	TRBJ2-3	TRBV14	.
TGTGCCAGCAGCCCAGGCCCACTTGGCAGGGGCCATGGAGGAAACATTCAGTACTTC	CASSPGPLGRGHGGNIQYF	.	19	TRBJ2-4	TRBV7-9	.
TGCGCCAGCAGCCTCACATACACCGGGGAGCTGTTTTTT	CASSLTYTGELFF	.	13	TRBJ2-2	TRBV5-1	.
TGTGCCAGCAGTTACTCTTCCGGGGTTGCGGATACGCAGTATTTT	CASSYSSGVADTQYF	.	15	TRBJ2-3	TRBV6-6	once
TGTGCCAGCAGCTTAGGTTGGGGGGCGACAGACAATCAGCCCCAGCATTTT	CASSLGWGATDNQPQHF	.	17	TRBJ1-5	TRBV7-9	.
TGCGCCAGCAGCTTGGCCGCCAGGGAGGACACCATATATTTT	CASSLAAREDTIYF	.	14	TRBJ1-3	TRBV5-1	few
TGTGCCAGCAGACTACAGGGGGCGTATTCACCCCTCCACTTT	CASRLQGAYSPLHF	TRBD1	14	TRBJ1-6	TRBV7-9	few
TGTGCCAGCATGGGAGGAGGACAGGGGAGGAATGAGCAGTTCTTC	CASMGGGQGRNEQFF	TRBD1	15	TRBJ2-1	TRBV28	few
TGTGCCAGTAGTATACGAGGGGGGCCCCAGCATTTT	CASSIRGGPQHF	.	12	TRBJ1-5	TRBV19	.
TGTGCCAGCAGCTTAGAGTACGGTGACAATGAGCAGTTCTTC	CASSLEYGDNEQFF	.	14	TRBJ2-1	TRBV7-2	.
TGTGCCAGCAGCTTACCCGGACGGGCTCTCTATGGCTACACCTTC	CASSLPGRALYGYTF	.	15	TRBJ1-2	TRBV7-2	medium-sized
TGCAGCTCCGAACGAGGGGGCGGCACTGAAGCTTTCTTT	CSSERGGGTEAFF	TRBD1	13	TRBJ1-1	TRBV29-1	.
TGCGCCAGCAGCTTGACAGGCTCGAACACTGAAGCTTTCTTT	CASSLTGSNTEAFF	.	14	TRBJ1-1	TRBV5-1	.
TGTGCCAGCTCCTCGGGACAGGTAGAGGAGACCCAGTACTTC	CASSSGQVEETQYF	TRBD1	14	TRBJ2-5	TRBV18	once
TGTGCCAGCAGCTGGTATCTTCTCGGGGGCTACACCTTC	CASSWYLLGGYTF	.	13	TRBJ1-2	TRBV5-6	.
TGTGCCCGAGCCTTGGGTTCGATTGGCTACACCTTC	CARALGSIGYTF	.	12	TRBJ1-2	TRBV30	.
TGTGCCAGCAGCTCACCTATCAGTGAGGCGCCCGAAAAACTGTTTTTT	CASSSPISEAPEKLFF	.	16	TRBJ1-4	TRBV7-9	.
TGTGCCAGTAGTGAACCAGGGACGGAGACCCAGTACTTC	CASSEPGTETQYF	.	13	TRBJ2-5	TRBV19	few
TGTGCCAGCAGGGCCGACAGGAATCAGCCCCAGCATTTT	CASRADRNQPQHF	.	13	TRBJ1-5	TRBV6-5	few
TGTGCCAGCAGCTTAGTGGATAGGAGCGTATCCTACGAGCAGTACTTC	CASSLVDRSVSYEQYF	.	16	TRBJ2-7	TRBV13	.
TGCGCCAGCAGCTTGGAACAGGGGTTTTCTGGAAACACCATATATTTT	CASSLEQGFSGNTIYF	TRBD1	16	TRBJ1-3	TRBV5-1	.
TGTGCCATCAGTGAACCCGAGGTCCTCCTGGGGGCTTTCTTT	CAISEPEVLLGAFF	.	14	TRBJ1-1	TRBV10-3	few
TGTGCCAGCAGTTTAGGGGACCGACTCTACGAGCAGTACTTC	CASSLGDRLYEQYF	.	14	TRBJ2-7	TRBV27	.
TGTGCCAGCAGCGATGGGACGGAAACAGATACGCAGTATTTT	CASSDGTETDTQYF	.	14	TRBJ2-3	TRBV6-6	.
TGTGCCAGCAGCGTAGTCGGGAGGGGGGGGCCCCAGTTTGACAATGAGCAGTTCTTC	CASSVVGRGGPQFDNEQFF	TRBD2	19	TRBJ2-1	TRBV9	.
TGCGCCAGCAGCCATGGCCGGACGCCTAATTCACCCCTCCACTTT	CASSHGRTPNSPLHF	.	15	TRBJ1-6	TRBV4-1	.
TGTGCCAGCAGTTACTCGTCCGGGACGAGTACTGAAGCTTTCTTT	CASSYSSGTSTEAFF	.	15	TRBJ1-1	TRBV6-6	few
TGTGCCAGCAGCTTAGCGGGGCGGGGGGGTCTGACGCAGTATTTT	CASSLAGRGGLTQYF	TRBD2	15	TRBJ2-3	TRBV7-2	.
TGCGCCAGCAGGCTCCGGGTGGGCACAGATACGCAGTATTTT	CASRLRVGTDTQYF	.	14	TRBJ2-3	TRBV5-1	.
TGCGCCAGCAGCCAAGATCAGCGAGGGGGCGTCTATGGCTACACCTTC	CASSQDQRGGVYGYTF	TRBD1	16	TRBJ1-2	TRBV4-3	.
TGTGCCATCAAGGACAGCTTTAATTCACCCCTCCACTTT	CAIKDSFNSPLHF	.	13	TRBJ1-6	TRBV10-3	.
TGTGCCAGCCGGCCCGGGACAGGGTGGACAGATACGCAGTATTTT	CASRPGTGWTDTQYF	TRBD1	15	TRBJ2-3	TRBV6-6	.
TGTGCCAGCAGCCGTGGTGGAGGGGTCAATTCACCCCTCCACTTT	CASSRGGGVNSPLHF	.	15	TRBJ1-6	TRBV5-6	.
TGTGCCAGCAGTTACTCGAAGGCCCTACGCACAGATACGCAGTATTTT	CASSYSKALRTDTQYF	.	16	TRBJ2-3	TRBV6-5	.
TGTGCCAGCAGCTTGGACAGGGAGCGCGAGCAGTACTTC	CASSLDREREQYF	.	13	TRBJ2-7	TRBV5-4	.
TGTGCCTGGGCACAGCCGAACACTGAAGCTTTCTTT	CAWAQPNTEAFF	.	12	TRBJ1-1	TRBV30	.
TGTGCCATCAGTGAGCAAGGGAGAGACACTGAAGCTTTCTTT	CAISEQGRDTEAFF	.	14	TRBJ1-1	TRBV10-3	few
TGTGCCAGCAGCTTAGGGCCCGGGGAGCTGTTTTTT	CASSLGPGELFF	.	12	TRBJ2-2	TRBV7-6	.
TGTGCCAGCAGCCCACGCCGTGGAGGCGGCACTGAAGCTTTCTTT	CASSPRRGGGTEAFF	.	15	TRBJ1-1	TRBV9	few